This passage covers 8 T cell receptor beta chains from one sample sequenced in a study of cytomegalovirus exposure and HLA in healthy donors. PCR was performed using 60 Vbeta and 13 Jbeta primers. Method: immunoSEQ multiplex PCR; TCRdb's copy keeps in-frame clones and lacks some. The sample has about 160,000 clones, about 80% seen once. Material: PBMCs. These receptors all come from a woman in her forties or fifties in good health and CMV-seronegative.

The CDR3 DNA follows: TGTGCCACCACCGGGACTAAAACCTACGAGCAGTACTTC. Translated: CATTGTKTYEQYF. This chain links TRBV19 with TRBJ2-7, with 7 bases identical to TRBD2. CDR1 and CDR2 (germline): LNHDA, SQIVND (reference sequence). Trimming removed 10 bases from V and 2 bases from J; junction bases left unmatched: 8. There are 13 residues in the CDR3.

The chain uses TRBV6-6 and TRBJ1-4, with D unclear. Germline assignment: CDR1 MNHNY and CDR2 SVGAGI (reference sequence). Trimming cost V 5 bases and J 8 bases, with 9 bases left between them. The CDR3 has 12 residues. The CDR3 region has the DNA TGTGCCAGCAGTCTTGCTATGGAAAAACTGTTTTTT. Its translation is CASSLAMEKLFF.

V gene TRBV27 combines with J gene TRBJ2-7; tentatively, D is TRBD1 (6 bases). Germline CDR1 and CDR2: MNHEY and SMNVEV (reference sequence). CDR3 length equals 15 residues. Trimming took 6 bases from V and 0 from J, leaving 15 bases between them. This CDR3 is CASSPDRSLSYEQYF. CDR3 coding DNA: TGTGCCAGCAGCCCGGACAGAAGCCTCTCCTACGAGCAGTACTTC.

The V and J genes are TRBV18 and TRBJ2-7; D remains ambiguous. The V end lost 0 bases, the J end lost 7 bases, and 16 bases lay between the germline ends. This CDR3 spans 15 amino acids. Germline V lookup: CDR1 KGHSH, CDR2 LQKENI. Here the CDR3 reads CASSPPGPEYVEQYF. CDR3 sequence (DNA): TGTGCCAGCTCACCACCTGGCCCGGAGTACGTAGAGCAGTACTTC.

The genes are TRBV28 and TRBJ1-2; 7 bases are a match to TRBD1. This CDR3 is 14 amino acids long. In germline, CDR1 is MDHEN, CDR2 SYDVKM. V gave up 6 bases and J gave up 1 base; unmatched junction bases: 5. The CDR3 DNA reads TGTGCCAGCAGCTCCGACAGGGTTAACTATGGCTACACCTTC. It codes for CASSSDRVNYGYTF.

This clone was observed a few times. V gene TRBV5-6 combines with J gene TRBJ1-2; TRBD1 might be the D (6 bases). Trimming removed 3 bases at V and 4 bases at J, with 10 bases between. CDR1 SGHDT and CDR2 YYEEEE come from the germline V gene. The CDR3 is 13 amino acids. The CDR3 loop reads CASSSLTGYGYTF. CDR3 DNA: TGTGCCAGCAGCTCCCTGACAGGCTATGGCTACACCTTC.

CDR3 loop: CASSGGQGASYEQYF. The CDR3 nucleotides read TGTGCCAGCAGCGGAGGACAGGGGGCAAGCTACGAGCAGTACTTC. V is TRBV9 and J is TRBJ2-7; 11 bases line up with TRBD1. The junction had 5 bases not matched to a gene; V was cut back by 3 bases and J by 3 bases. The CDR3 is made up of 15 amino acids. Germline V gene sequence: CDR1 SGDLS, CDR2 YYNGEE.

The chain uses TRBV27 and TRBJ2-3, with TRBD2 matching over 12 bases. CDR3 length: 16 residues. J was trimmed by 0 bases and V by 3 bases; bases with no gene match: 1. Germline values: CDR1 MNHEY, CDR2 SMNVEV (reference sequence). CDR3 sequence: CASSLGLAGSTDTQYF. CDR3 nucleotide sequence: TGTGCCAGCAGTTTGGGACTAGCGGGTAGCACAGATACGCAGTATTTT.